One sample yielded the 10 T cell receptor beta chains listed below, sequenced in a study of control samples from healthy donors and cancer patients. Libraries were prepared by immunoSEQ multiplex PCR; TCRdb keeps only in-frame clonotypes and omits some of them. The sample carries about 100,000 clones, about 90% recorded once. Material for sequencing was blood. Receptors originate from a woman aged 50 to 65 in good health.

The J gene is TRBJ2-1, the V gene TRBV7-3, with no clear D. V was shortened by 6 bases and J by 5 bases, with 5 bases between the two germline ends. The CDR3 sequence is 11 residues long. Germline lookup yields CDR1 SGHTA and CDR2 FQGTGA. The CDR3 nucleotides read TGTGCCAGCAGTTCGGACAATGAGCAGTTCTTC. This translates into CASSSDNEQFF.

This clone came up a few times. This chain uses TRBV5-4 with TRBJ2-1; TRBD1 matches at 9 bases. The CDR3 length is 15 residues. Losses at the gene ends were 3 bases for V and 5 bases for J; bases not matched to a gene: 6. The germline gives CDR1 SGHNT, CDR2 YYREEE (reference sequence). This CDR3 is CASSSTGGFNNEQFF. The CDR3 bases are TGTGCCAGCAGCTCGACAGGGGGGTTCAACAATGAGCAGTTCTTC.

This clone was observed a few times. V is TRBV7-9 and J is TRBJ2-3, with D possibly being TRBD2 (5 bases). This CDR3 contains 14 residues. V gave up 5 bases and J gave up 5 bases, with 14 bases separating them. The germline V gene has CDR1 SEHNR and CDR2 FQNEAQ (reference sequence). Here the CDR3 DNA reads TGTGCCAGCAGCCCCGGGAAGGTCCAAGATACGCAGTATTTT. This codes for CASSPGKVQDTQYF.

This chain connects TRBV6-6 to TRBJ2-5; 7 nucleotides align to TRBD1. This CDR3 spans 16 amino acids. The trim removed 5 bases at V and 5 bases at J, leaving 14 bases unmatched. The germline gives CDR1 MNHNY, CDR2 SVGAGI (reference sequence). The CDR3 region has the DNA TGTGCCAGCAGTGGCGGACAGGCAAGAAGGAAGGAGACCCAGTACTTC. Residues: CASSGGQARRKETQYF.

The gene calls are TRBV27 and TRBJ2-3; perhaps D is TRBD1 or TRBD2 (5 bases each). Trimming shortened V by 2 bases and J by 2 bases, and 23 bases separated the two germline ends. CDR1 MNHEY and CDR2 SMNVEV come from the germline V gene (reference sequence). The length of the CDR3 is 19 residues. CDR3 amino acids: CASSLGAGDGPIFTDTQYF. CDR3 nucleotide sequence: TGTGCCAGCAGTTTAGGCGCCGGGGACGGACCAATTTTCACAGATACGCAGTATTTT.

This clone showed up just once. The sample contains more than one DNA sequence encoding this CDR3. The chain uses TRBV6-5 and TRBJ2-1, with D unresolved. CDR3 size: 15 residues. The V gene lost 6 bases and the J gene lost 0 bases, with 12 bases spanning the gap. Germline CDR1 MNHEY, CDR2 SVGAGI. Here the CDR3 reads CASSYHPSSYNEQFF. The CDR3 DNA follows: TGTGCCAGCAGCTACCACCCTTCCTCCTACAATGAGCAGTTCTTC.

This clone was observed a single time. The rearrangement uses TRBV6-2 or TRBV6-3 and TRBJ2-1, with 9 bases lining up with TRBD2. The CDR3 sequence is 15 residues long. After removal of 1 base from V and 6 bases from J, the junction contained 4 bases not matched to a gene. Germline V gene sequence: CDR1 MNHEY, CDR2 SVGEGT. CDR3 bases: TGTGCCAGCAGTTACTACTCTAGCGGGGCCAATGAGCAGTTCTTC. Protein product: CASSYYSSGANEQFF.

The chain employs TRBV7-8 and TRBJ2-5, with TRBD2 matching 12 bases. Trimming took 3 bases from V and 2 from J; bases not matched to a gene: 13. Germline values: CDR1 SGHVS, CDR2 FQNEAQ. This CDR3 comprises 19 residues. This CDR3 reads CASSFLYRELAGGQETQYF. Here the CDR3 DNA reads TGTGCCAGCAGCTTCCTCTATAGGGAACTAGCGGGGGGTCAAGAGACCCAGTACTTC.

This clone was found once. The chain joins TRBV4-3 to TRBJ2-1, with unresolved D. The ends were cut back, 4 bases at V and 5 bases at J, with 27 bases in the middle. Germline V lookup: CDR1 LGHNA, CDR2 YSLEER. This CDR3 is built from 19 residues. The CDR3 loop is CASSLFFLEPRGENNEQFF. CDR3 coding DNA: TGCGCCAGCAGCCTCTTTTTCCTAGAACCTCGTGGGGAAAACAATGAGCAGTTCTTC.

The chain employs TRBV7-2 and TRBJ1-2; D call uncertain. Trimming left V 3 bases short and J 0 bases short, with 5 bases between. This CDR3 region has 13 residues. The germline CDR1 and CDR2 sequences are SGHTA and FQGNSA. CDR3 in amino acids: CASSLGTNYGYTF. The CDR3 DNA reads TGTGCCAGCAGCTTGGGAACTAACTATGGCTACACCTTC. Filled out from reference TRBV7-2 and TRBJ1-2, the complete variable domain reads GAGVSQSPSNKVTEKGKDVELRCDPISGHTALYWYRQSLGQGLEFLIYFQGNSAPDKSGLPSDRFSAERTGGSVSTLTIQRTQQEDSAVYLCASSLGTNYGYTFGSGTRLTVV.